Sequencing of this T cell receptor (beta chain) was carried out in a study of blood T cells in healthy people across ages. General study points: With donor CMV status unknown, expanded clonotype changes were possibly confounded.

This clonotype was seen more than once but under ten times. Its target is not known. Using a J-beta primer mix together with a sample-barcoded 5' primer, a second PCR was run for 7 to 11 cycles. One entry per CDR3 protein results from TCRdb running MiXCR on the 5' RACE reads. The sample has 600,000 to 650,000 distinct CDR3 sequences, roughly three fifths seen once; the top ten hold over 30%. This CDR3 is built from 12 residues. Germline V gene data show CDR1 as DFQATT and CDR2 as SNEGSKA (reference sequence). The ends were cut back, 3 bases at V and 5 bases at J, with 10 bases in the middle. The V and J genes are TRBV20-1 and TRBJ2-5; D not resolved. The sample consisted of blood. The TCR originated in a man in his sixties in good health. The CDR3: CSARELGETQYF. CDR3 DNA: TGCAGTGCTAGGGAGTTGGGCGAGACCCAGTACTTC.